These 32 T cell receptor beta chains originate from one sample sequenced in a study of blood T cells in healthy people across ages. Next came a second PCR, run for about 7 to 12 cycles, which used a sample-barcoded 5' primer along with a J-beta primer mix. One entry per CDR3 protein, called by TCRdb with MiXCR from the 5' RACE reads. The table lists about 1.8 million distinct CDR3 sequences, about 49% of them singletons. The sequenced sample was blood. These receptor sequences come from a woman in her thirties or forties in good health.

The rearrangement links TRBV7-9 to TRBJ2-7; 9 bases agree with TRBD1. This CDR3 spans 14 amino acids. Germline assignment: CDR1 SEHNR and CDR2 FQNEAQ (reference sequence). Unmatched junction bases numbered 6, after V lost 5 bases and J lost 4 bases. CDR3: CASSNGDRVYEQYF. The CDR3 bases are TGTGCCAGCAGCAATGGGGACAGGGTATACGAGCAGTACTTC.

The V gene is TRBV4-3, the J gene TRBJ2-1; D may be TRBD2 (5 bases). The CDR3 is made up of 16 amino acids. Germline loops: CDR1 LGHNA, CDR2 YSLEER. The germline V and J ends were trimmed by 0 bases and 9 bases, with 18 bases remaining between them. CDR3 residues: CASSQDRPSWEFEQFF. CDR3 in DNA: TGCGCCAGCAGCCAAGATCGGCCTAGCTGGGAGTTTGAGCAGTTCTTC.

The V gene is TRBV3-1, the J gene TRBJ2-1; no reliable D call. V was trimmed by 7 bases and J by 7 bases, leaving 17 bases between them. This CDR3 contains 14 residues. Germline V gene lookup returns CDR1 LGHDT and CDR2 YNNKEL (reference sequence). CDR3 amino acids: CASTTTKIGNEQFF. The CDR3 nucleotides are TGTGCCAGCACCACAACCAAGATTGGTAATGAGCAGTTCTTC.

This CDR3 reads CASSVEGQGSNYGYTF. CDR3 nucleotides: TGTGCCAGCAGCGTAGAAGGACAGGGGTCTAACTATGGCTACACCTTC. The chain uses TRBV9 and TRBJ1-2; TRBD1 agrees at 9 bases. This CDR3 spans 16 amino acids. Germline CDR1 SGDLS, CDR2 YYNGEE. V trimming: 0 bases; J trimming: 0 bases; junction bases outside the gene matches: 3. The full variable domain, in which reference TRBV9 and TRBJ1-2 provide the parts outside the CDR3, is DSGVTQTPKHLITATGQRVTLRCSPRSGDLSVYWYQQSLDQGLQFLIQYYNGEERAKGNILERFSAQQFPDLHSELNLSSLELGDSALYFCASSVEGQGSNYGYTFGSGTRLTVV.

This clonotype was seen more than once but under ten times. This rearrangement joins TRBV7-8 to TRBJ2-5; tentatively, D is TRBD1 (6 bases). V was clipped by 5 bases and J by 1 base, with 14 bases between them. Germline assignment: CDR1 SGHVS and CDR2 FQNEAQ. The CDR3 spans 15 residues. The CDR3 loop is CASSPTDRLQETQYF. DNA of the CDR3: TGTGCCAGCAGCCCCACTGACAGGCTCCAAGAGACCCAGTACTTC.

This clonotype was detected only a few times. CDR3 coding DNA: TGTGCCAGCAGCCAAGGGGGCAAGCAGTACTTC. Its protein product is CASSQGGKQYF. The rearrangement links TRBV4-2 to TRBJ2-7, with TRBD1 as a possible D gene (5 bases). V gave up 1 base and J gave up 8 bases, with 6 bases separating them. Germline CDR1 LGHNA, CDR2 YNFKEQ. The CDR3 runs 11 residues.

The rearrangement links TRBV27 to TRBJ2-3, with 10 nucleotides matching TRBD2. The CDR3 has 16 residues. V dropped 6 bases and J dropped 5; count of bases not matched to a gene: 11. Germline V gene sequence: CDR1 MNHEY, CDR2 SMNVEV (reference sequence). Here the CDR3 reads CASRGVLAGAGDTQYF. The CDR3 nucleotides read TGTGCCAGCAGAGGGGTTCTAGCGGGGGCTGGAGATACGCAGTATTTT.

This rearrangement joins TRBV6-6 to TRBJ2-7, with D unresolved. CDR1 and CDR2 (germline): MNHNY, SVGAGI (reference sequence). The V gene lost 0 bases and the J gene lost 0 bases, with 15 bases spanning the gap. The length of the CDR3 is 17 residues. CDR3 DNA sequence: TGTGCCAGCAGTTACTCGTCCAGTGTCCCCTCCTCCTACGAGCAGTACTTC. The encoded protein is CASSYSSSVPSSYEQYF.

Regarding this clonotype: This sequence may be a read error, since a much larger clone differs from it by one base. The chain is built from TRBV4-3 and TRBJ2-1; 10 positions match TRBD2. Germline V lookup: CDR1 LGHNA, CDR2 YSLEER. The CDR3 loop spans 15 amino acids. The V gene end was trimmed by 1 base and the J gene end by 6 bases; junction bases not matched to a gene: 3. In DNA form, the CDR3 reads TGCGCCAGCAGCCAAGTCGTAGCGGGGGGCAATGAGCAGTTCTTC. It translates to CASSQVVAGGNEQFF.

The chain has TRBV6-6 and TRBJ2-5; D possibly uses TRBD1 or TRBD2 (5 bases each). This CDR3 is 14 amino acids long. Germline lookup yields CDR1 MNHNY and CDR2 SVGAGI (reference sequence). The V gene lost 4 bases and the J gene lost 4 bases, with 13 bases spanning the gap. This CDR3 reads CASSSDLRGETQYF. CDR3 nucleotide sequence: TGTGCCAGCAGTTCGGACCTGAGGGGAGAGACCCAGTACTTC.

This clonotype has more than one count but fewer than ten. The CDR3 region has the DNA TGTGCCAGCAGCATAAGAGTATACAATGAGCAGTTCTTC. Residues: CASSIRVYNEQFF. This sequence joins TRBV7-2 and TRBJ2-1; D ambiguous. V dropped 5 bases and J dropped 4 bases, with 9 bases sitting between them. This CDR3 has 13 amino acids. Looked up from germline, CDR1 is SGHTA and CDR2 is FQGNSA.

This clonotype was recorded a few times. V and J are TRBV28 and TRBJ1-2; D not certain. The CDR3 is made up of 15 amino acids. V lost 4 bases and J 1 base, leaving 13 bases between the germline ends. From germline, CDR1 is MDHEN and CDR2 SYDVKM. The CDR3 protein is CASSSPSSINYGYTF. DNA of the CDR3: TGTGCCAGCAGTTCCCCTTCCAGCATTAACTATGGCTACACCTTC.

In DNA form, the CDR3 reads TGTGCCACCAGCAGCAACTCTGGGGCCAACGTCCTGACTTTC. Encoded protein: CATSSNSGANVLTF. J is TRBJ2-6 and V is TRBV15; no definite D call. V lost 3 bases and J 0 bases, leaving 3 bases between the germline ends. The CDR3 contains 14 residues. The germline gives CDR1 LNHNV, CDR2 YYDKDF (reference sequence). The full variable domain, with the rest looked up from reference TRBV15 and TRBJ2-6, is DAMVIQNPRYQVTQFGKPVTLSCSQTLNHNVMYWYQQKSSQAPKLLFHYYDKDFNNEADTPDNFQSRRPNTSFCFLDIRSPGLGDTAMYLCATSSNSGANVLTFGAGSRLTVL.

V usage is TRBV4-3 and J usage is TRBJ2-3; 12 bases are shared with TRBD2. The CDR3 is 17 amino acids. Germline-derived CDR1 and CDR2 are LGHNA and YSLEER. The V segment lost 1 base and the J segment 5 bases; nucleotides outside the gene matches: 7. CDR3 loop: CASSQASSGGAKDTQYF. CDR3 nucleotide sequence: TGCGCCAGCAGCCAAGCATCTAGCGGGGGGGCAAAAGATACGCAGTATTTT.

V is TRBV20-1 and J is TRBJ2-4; 8 bases align to TRBD1. The V segment lost 5 bases and the J segment 1 base; nucleotides outside the gene matches: 13. Germline V gives CDR1 DFQATT, CDR2 SNEGSKA (reference sequence). This CDR3 is 17 amino acids long. The chain's CDR3 is CSAGLEWTGTAKNIQYF. CDR3 bases: TGCAGTGCTGGCCTAGAGTGGACAGGGACGGCCAAAAACATTCAGTACTTC.

A note on this clonotype: One end of the junction varies from germline; a read error may be responsible. The chain joins TRBV4-3 to TRBJ2-1; D may be TRBD1 or TRBD2 (6 bases each). The CDR3 runs 15 residues. Germline V lookup: CDR1 LGHNA, CDR2 YSLEER. This CDR3 is CAGSLEQGRGDEQFF. As DNA, the CDR3 is TGCGCCGGCAGCCTAGAACAGGGTAGGGGGGATGAGCAGTTCTTC.

The J gene is TRBJ1-2, the V gene TRBV13; 9 nucleotides agree with TRBD1. V gave up 4 bases and J gave up 4 bases; unmatched junction bases: 7. In germline, CDR1 is PRHDT, CDR2 FYEKMQ (reference sequence). The CDR3 spans 15 residues. For the CDR3, the DNA is TGTGCCAGCAGCTCCAGACAGGGGGTAGTCTATGGCTACACCTTC. It translates to CASSSRQGVVYGYTF.

The rearrangement links TRBV3-1 to TRBJ1-5; D remains unclear. V lost 4 bases, J lost 4 bases, and 11 bases lay in between. The CDR3 length is 14 residues. The germline CDR1 and CDR2 sequences are LGHDT and YNNKEL (reference sequence). CDR3 bases: TGTGCCAGCAGCCCCGGGAGCGTGAATCAGCCCCAGCATTTT. Residues: CASSPGSVNQPQHF.

CDR3 in amino acids: CASSFKRGTSSGANVLTF. CDR3 in DNA: TGTGCCAGCAGCTTCAAGCGGGGGACAAGCTCTGGGGCCAACGTCCTGACTTTC. The chain has TRBV7-9 and TRBJ2-6; 8 nucleotides align to TRBD2. Germline trimming cut 3 bases from V and 0 bases from J; bases unmatched to any gene: 7. The germline CDR1 and CDR2 sequences are SEHNR and FQNEAQ (reference sequence). The CDR3 sequence is 18 residues long. Together with reference TRBV7-9 and TRBJ2-6, the CDR3 gives the full variable domain: DTGVSQNPRHKITKRGQNVTFRCDPISEHNRLYWYRQTLGQGPEFLTYFQNEAQLEKSRLLSDRFSAERPKGSFSTLEIQRTEQGDSAMYLCASSFKRGTSSGANVLTFGAGSRLTVL.

Comments on this clonotype: A read error may account for a junction end that differs from germline. The chain has TRBV5-1 and TRBJ2-3; 8 nucleotides align to TRBD2. The CDR3 is made up of 15 amino acids. Germline values: CDR1 SGHRS, CDR2 YFSETQ. The CDR3 coding sequence is TGTGCCAGCAGCCCATGGCGGGGGGACACAGATACGCAGTATTTT. It specifies CASSPWRGDTDTQYF.

V and J are TRBV7-2 and TRBJ2-3; TRBD2 agrees at 10 bases. CDR3 length: 15 amino acids. The junction had 5 bases not matched to a gene; V was cut back by 6 bases and J by 2 bases. CDR1 is SGHTA, CDR2 FQGNSA, per germline. This CDR3 is CASRAGGRATDTQYF. The CDR3, as DNA: TGTGCCAGCAGAGCGGGGGGGAGAGCCACAGATACGCAGTATTTT.

This sequence joins TRBV20-1 and TRBJ1-2; D possibly corresponds to TRBD1 (6 bases). The CDR3 extends over 12 amino acids. The V and J ends lost 3 bases and 7 bases respectively, with 12 bases between them. The germline CDR1 and CDR2 sequences are DFQATT and SNEGSKA (reference sequence). CDR3 amino acids: CSASWGAGGYTF. Here the CDR3 DNA reads TGCAGTGCTAGTTGGGGGGCCGGTGGCTACACCTTC.

This CDR3 is CASSLGPGKNEKLFF. The CDR3 region has the DNA TGTGCCAGCAGCTTAGGTCCAGGGAAAAATGAAAAACTGTTTTTT. The V call is TRBV7-2, the J call TRBJ1-4, with a weak D call TRBD1 (5 bases). The V end was cut by 1 base, the J end by 5 bases, with 11 bases between. The CDR3 consists of 15 residues. Germline V lookup: CDR1 SGHTA, CDR2 FQGNSA.

V usage is TRBV2 and J usage is TRBJ2-5, with a weak D call TRBD2 (6 bases). Trimming removed 7 bases from V and 0 bases from J, with 15 bases in between. The CDR3 runs to 15 residues. Germline CDR1 and CDR2: SNHLY and FYNNEI. The CDR3: CASTTLSGYQETQYF. The CDR3 DNA sequence: TGTGCCAGCACAACGCTTAGCGGCTACCAAGAGACCCAGTACTTC. The complete variable domain, with remaining parts taken from reference TRBV2 and TRBJ2-5, reads EPEVTQTPSHQVTQMGQEVILRCVPISNHLYFYWYRQILGQKVEFLVSFYNNEISEKSEIFDDQFSVERPDGSNFTLKIRSTKLEDSAMYFCASTTLSGYQETQYFGPGTRLLVL.

The rearrangement links TRBV29-1 to TRBJ1-2, with D tentatively TRBD1 (5 bases). Deletions cut 0 bases from V and 5 bases from J, with 16 bases between. This CDR3 contains 15 residues. CDR1 and CDR2 (germline): SQVTM, ANQGSEA. DNA of the CDR3: TGCAGCGTTGAAGAGGCAGGGTCAGGGAATTATGGCTACACCTTC. This sequence encodes CSVEEAGSGNYGYTF.

The rearrangement uses TRBV5-1 and TRBJ2-5, with TRBD2 matching over 9 bases. V lost 0 bases, J lost 11 bases, and 14 bases stayed unmatched. In germline, CDR1 is SGHRS, CDR2 YFSETQ. The CDR3 spans 16 residues. The CDR3: CASSLDAGGPFDEQYF. CDR3 bases: TGCGCCAGCAGCTTGGACGCGGGGGGGCCGTTTGATGAGCAGTACTTC.

The chain has TRBV7-9 and TRBJ1-5; 8 nucleotides line up with TRBD1. CDR1 and CDR2 (germline): SEHNR, FQNEAQ (reference sequence). CDR3 length: 16 amino acids. After removal of 5 bases from V and 4 bases from J, the junction contained 10 bases not matched to a gene. This CDR3 reads CASSPQGAEGNQPQHF. The CDR3 DNA reads as TGTGCCAGCAGCCCCCAGGGGGCGGAAGGGAATCAGCCCCAGCATTTT.

This clonotype has a handful of counts. This chain links TRBV28 with TRBJ2-5, with D possibly being TRBD1 or TRBD2 (5 bases each). The CDR3 consists of 15 residues. V was shortened by 5 bases and J by 2 bases, with 15 bases between the two germline ends. The germline V gene encodes CDR1 MDHEN and CDR2 SYDVKM. The CDR3 spells CASSQSGRLQETQYF. The CDR3 nucleotides are TGTGCCAGCAGTCAGTCGGGACGGCTACAAGAGACCCAGTACTTC.

The chain employs TRBV20-1 and TRBJ2-1; D perhaps matches TRBD1 (6 bases). Germline V gene sequence: CDR1 DFQATT, CDR2 SNEGSKA (reference sequence). The CDR3 has 15 amino acids. Trimming removed 0 bases from V and 11 bases from J, with 20 bases in between. The CDR3 is CSAREVQGRGNKQFF. As DNA, the CDR3 is TGCAGTGCTAGAGAAGTACAGGGAAGGGGGAATAAGCAGTTCTTC.

J is TRBJ1-2 and V is TRBV24-1; TRBD1 is a possible D gene (6 bases). Trimming removed 3 bases at V and 0 bases at J, with 13 bases between. Germline V gene data show CDR1 as KGHDR and CDR2 as SFDVKD. The CDR3 extends over 16 amino acids. The CDR3 DNA is TGTGCCACCAGTGATCCCGGACAGAAAGCTAACTATGGCTACACCTTC. Its translation is CATSDPGQKANYGYTF.

The V gene is TRBV6-2 or TRBV6-3, the J gene TRBJ2-7; tentatively, D is TRBD2 (5 bases). The CDR3 runs 15 residues. Germline assignment: CDR1 MNHEY and CDR2 SVGEGT. V was clipped by 2 bases and J by 1 base, with 12 bases between them. The CDR3 loop is CASSYGPGVSYEQYF. As DNA, the CDR3 is TGTGCCAGCAGTTACGGGCCCGGGGTTTCCTACGAGCAGTACTTC.

This clonotype has a single count. The chain combines TRBV7-2 with TRBJ2-7; TRBD1 aligns across 10 bases. V shed 1 base, J shed 4 bases, and the junction held 7 bases outside the gene matches. CDR3 size: 16 residues. From germline, CDR1 is SGHTA and CDR2 FQGNSA. CDR3 DNA: TGTGCCAGCAGCTTAGAGTCGTGGGACAGGGGTTACGAGCAGTACTTC. Its translation is CASSLESWDRGYEQYF. Full variable domain (rest looked up from reference TRBV7-2 and TRBJ2-7): GAGVSQSPSNKVTEKGKDVELRCDPISGHTALYWYRQSLGQGLEFLIYFQGNSAPDKSGLPSDRFSAERTGGSVSTLTIQRTQQEDSAVYLCASSLESWDRGYEQYFGPGTRLTVT.